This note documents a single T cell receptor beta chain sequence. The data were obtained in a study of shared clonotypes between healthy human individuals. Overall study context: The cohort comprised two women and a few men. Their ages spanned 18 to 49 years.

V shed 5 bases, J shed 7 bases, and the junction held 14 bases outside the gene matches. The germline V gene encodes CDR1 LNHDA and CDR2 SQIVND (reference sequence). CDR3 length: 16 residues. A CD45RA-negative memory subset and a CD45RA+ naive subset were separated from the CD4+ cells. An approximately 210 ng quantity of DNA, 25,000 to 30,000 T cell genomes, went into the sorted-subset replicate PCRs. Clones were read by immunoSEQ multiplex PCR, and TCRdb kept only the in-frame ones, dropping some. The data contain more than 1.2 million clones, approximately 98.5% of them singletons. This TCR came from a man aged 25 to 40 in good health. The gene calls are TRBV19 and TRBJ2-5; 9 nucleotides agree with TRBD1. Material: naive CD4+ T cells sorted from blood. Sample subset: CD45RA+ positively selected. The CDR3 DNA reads TGTGCCAGTAGTCCTCAAACAGGGGGCGCGCTGGGGACCCAGTACTTC. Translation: CASSPQTGGALGTQYF.